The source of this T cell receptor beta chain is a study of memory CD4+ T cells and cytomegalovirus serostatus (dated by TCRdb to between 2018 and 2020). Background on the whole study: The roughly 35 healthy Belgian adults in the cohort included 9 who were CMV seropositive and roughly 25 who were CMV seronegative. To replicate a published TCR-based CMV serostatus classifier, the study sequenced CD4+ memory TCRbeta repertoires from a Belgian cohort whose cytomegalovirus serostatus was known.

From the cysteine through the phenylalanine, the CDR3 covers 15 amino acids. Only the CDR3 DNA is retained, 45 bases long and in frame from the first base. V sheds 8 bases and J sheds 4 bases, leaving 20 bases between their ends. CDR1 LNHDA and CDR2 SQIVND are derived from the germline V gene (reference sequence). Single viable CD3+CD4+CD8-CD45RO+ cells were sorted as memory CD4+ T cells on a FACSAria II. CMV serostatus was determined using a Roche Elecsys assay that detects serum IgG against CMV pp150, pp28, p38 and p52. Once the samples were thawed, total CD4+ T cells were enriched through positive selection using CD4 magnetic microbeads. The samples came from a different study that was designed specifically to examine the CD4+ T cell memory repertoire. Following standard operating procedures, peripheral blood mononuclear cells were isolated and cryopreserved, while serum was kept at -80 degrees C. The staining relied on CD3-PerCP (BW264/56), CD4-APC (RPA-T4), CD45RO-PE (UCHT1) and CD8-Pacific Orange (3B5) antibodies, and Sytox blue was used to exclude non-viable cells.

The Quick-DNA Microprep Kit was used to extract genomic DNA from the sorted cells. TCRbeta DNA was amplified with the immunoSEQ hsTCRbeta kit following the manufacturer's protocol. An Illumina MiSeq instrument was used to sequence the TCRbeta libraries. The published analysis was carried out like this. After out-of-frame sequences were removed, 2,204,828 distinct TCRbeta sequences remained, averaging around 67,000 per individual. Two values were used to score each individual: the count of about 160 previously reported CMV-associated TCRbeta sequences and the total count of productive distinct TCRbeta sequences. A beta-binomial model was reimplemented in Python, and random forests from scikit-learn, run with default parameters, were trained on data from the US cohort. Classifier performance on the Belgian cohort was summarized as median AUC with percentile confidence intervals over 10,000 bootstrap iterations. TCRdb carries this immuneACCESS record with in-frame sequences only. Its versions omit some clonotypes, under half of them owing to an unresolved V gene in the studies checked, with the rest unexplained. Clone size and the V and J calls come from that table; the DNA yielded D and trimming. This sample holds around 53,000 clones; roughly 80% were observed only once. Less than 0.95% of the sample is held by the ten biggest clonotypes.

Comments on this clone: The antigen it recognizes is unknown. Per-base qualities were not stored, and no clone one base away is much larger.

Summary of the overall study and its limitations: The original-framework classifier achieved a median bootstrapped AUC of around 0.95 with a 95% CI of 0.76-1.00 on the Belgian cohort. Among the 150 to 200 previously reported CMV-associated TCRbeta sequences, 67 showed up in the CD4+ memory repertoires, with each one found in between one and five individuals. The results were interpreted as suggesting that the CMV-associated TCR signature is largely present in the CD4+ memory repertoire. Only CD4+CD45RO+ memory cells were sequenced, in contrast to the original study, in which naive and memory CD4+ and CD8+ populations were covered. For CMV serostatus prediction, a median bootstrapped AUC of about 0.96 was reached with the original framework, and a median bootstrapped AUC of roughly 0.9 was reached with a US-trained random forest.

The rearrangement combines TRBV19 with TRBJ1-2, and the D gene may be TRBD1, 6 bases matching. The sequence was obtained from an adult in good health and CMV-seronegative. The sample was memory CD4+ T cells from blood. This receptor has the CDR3 CASGGDWGARYGYTF. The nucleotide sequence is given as TGTGCCAGTGGGGGGGATTGGGGGGCCCGCTATGGCTACACCTTC.